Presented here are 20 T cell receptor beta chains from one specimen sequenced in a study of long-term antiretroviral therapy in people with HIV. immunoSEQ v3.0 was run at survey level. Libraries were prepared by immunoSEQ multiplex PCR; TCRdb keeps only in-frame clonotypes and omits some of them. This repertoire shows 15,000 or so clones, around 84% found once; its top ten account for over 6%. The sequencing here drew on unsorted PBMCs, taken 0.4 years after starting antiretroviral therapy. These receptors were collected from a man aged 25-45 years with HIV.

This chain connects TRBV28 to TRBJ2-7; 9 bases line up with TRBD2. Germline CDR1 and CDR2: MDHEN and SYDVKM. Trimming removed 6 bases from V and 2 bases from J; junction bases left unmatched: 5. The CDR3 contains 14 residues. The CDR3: CASRPGLAAYEQYF. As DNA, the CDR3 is TGTGCCAGCAGACCGGGACTAGCAGCCTACGAGCAGTACTTC.

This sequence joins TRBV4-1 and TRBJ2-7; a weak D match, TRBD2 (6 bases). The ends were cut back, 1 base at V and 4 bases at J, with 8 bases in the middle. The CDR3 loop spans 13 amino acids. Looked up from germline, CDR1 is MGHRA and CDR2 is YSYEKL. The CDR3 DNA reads TGCGCCAGCAGCCAAGTGCGGGGATACGAGCAGTACTTC. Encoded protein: CASSQVRGYEQYF.

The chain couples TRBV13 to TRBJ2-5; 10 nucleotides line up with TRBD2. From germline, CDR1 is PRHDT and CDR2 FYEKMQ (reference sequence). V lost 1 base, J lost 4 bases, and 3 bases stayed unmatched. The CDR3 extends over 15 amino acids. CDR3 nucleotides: TGTGCCAGCAGCTTAGTAGCGGGAGGTTCAGAGACCCAGTACTTC. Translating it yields CASSLVAGGSETQYF.

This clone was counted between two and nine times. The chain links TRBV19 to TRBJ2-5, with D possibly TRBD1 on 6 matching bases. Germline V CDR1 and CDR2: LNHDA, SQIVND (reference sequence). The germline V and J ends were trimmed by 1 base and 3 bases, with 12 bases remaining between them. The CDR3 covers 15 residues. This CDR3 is CASSIGWGREETQYF. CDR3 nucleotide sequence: TGTGCCAGTAGTATAGGTTGGGGGCGTGAAGAGACCCAGTACTTC.

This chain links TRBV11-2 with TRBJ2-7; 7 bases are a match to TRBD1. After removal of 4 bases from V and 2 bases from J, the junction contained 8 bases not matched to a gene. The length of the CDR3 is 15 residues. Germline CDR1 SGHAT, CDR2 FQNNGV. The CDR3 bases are TGTGCCAGCAGCTGGGGGACAGAGTTTCCCTACGAGCAGTACTTC. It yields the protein CASSWGTEFPYEQYF.

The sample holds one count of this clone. The CDR3 region has the DNA TGTGCCAGCAGTTCGTTCCAGGGAGGTGGGGAGCTGTTTTTT. Residues: CASSSFQGGGELFF. This sequence joins TRBV6-5 and TRBJ2-2; D might be TRBD2 (6 bases). Germline CDR1 is MNHEY and CDR2 is SVGAGI. The CDR3 is 14 amino acids. Trimming pared 4 bases from V and 8 bases from J, leaving 14 bases between.

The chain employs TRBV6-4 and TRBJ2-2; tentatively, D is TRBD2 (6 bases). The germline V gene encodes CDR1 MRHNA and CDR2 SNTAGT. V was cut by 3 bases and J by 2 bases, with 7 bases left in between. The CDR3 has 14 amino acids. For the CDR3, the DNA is TGTGCCAGCAGTGAGGGACTTAACACCGGGGAGCTGTTTTTT. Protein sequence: CASSEGLNTGELFF.

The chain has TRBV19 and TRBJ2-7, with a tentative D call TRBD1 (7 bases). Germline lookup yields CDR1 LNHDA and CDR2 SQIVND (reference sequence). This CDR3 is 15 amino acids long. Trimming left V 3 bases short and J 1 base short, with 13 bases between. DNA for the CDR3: TGTGCCAGTAGTATCGGGGGACAGCTATCCTACGAGCAGTACTTC. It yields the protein CASSIGGQLSYEQYF.

CDR3 in DNA: TGTGCCAGCAGCTTACTAGCGGGGGGAGTCTATGAGCAGTTCTTC. This sequence encodes CASSLLAGGVYEQFF. The chain is built from TRBV7-3 and TRBJ2-1, with 11 bases lining up with TRBD2. Unmatched junction bases numbered 5, after V lost 2 bases and J lost 8 bases. The CDR3 extends over 15 amino acids. The germline gives CDR1 SGHTA, CDR2 FQGTGA. The whole variable domain, remainder taken from reference TRBV7-3 and TRBJ2-1, is GAGVSQTPSNKVTEKGKYVELRCDPISGHTALYWYRQSLGQGPEFLIYFQGTGAADDSGLPNDRFFAVRPEGSVSTLKIQRTERGDSAVYLCASSLLAGGVYEQFFGPGTRLTVL.

The CDR3 here is CASSPGQDPDQPQHF. CDR3 in DNA: TGTGCCAGCAGTCCCGGACAGGACCCCGATCAGCCCCAGCATTTT. The V gene is TRBV27, the J gene TRBJ1-5, with 7 bases identical to TRBD1. V shed 5 bases and J 5 bases; nucleotides not matched to a gene: 9. The CDR3 sequence is 15 residues long. Germline CDR1 and CDR2: MNHEY and SMNVEV (reference sequence).

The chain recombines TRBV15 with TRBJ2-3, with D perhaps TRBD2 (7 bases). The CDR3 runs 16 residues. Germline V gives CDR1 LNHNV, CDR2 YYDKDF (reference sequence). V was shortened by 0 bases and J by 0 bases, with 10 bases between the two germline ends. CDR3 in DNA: TGTGCCACCAGCAGAGACGGGGGGCCTAGCACAGATACGCAGTATTTT. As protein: CATSRDGGPSTDTQYF.

CDR3 in amino acids: CASSVEGHKSRGQPQHF. The CDR3 nucleotides read TGTGCCAGCAGCGTAGAAGGACACAAGAGTCGGGGACAGCCCCAGCATTTT. This chain connects TRBV9 to TRBJ1-5, with a possible D match to TRBD1 (5 bases). The germline gives CDR1 SGDLS, CDR2 YYNGEE. V was trimmed by 0 bases and J by 7 bases, leaving 20 bases between them. The CDR3 runs to 17 residues.

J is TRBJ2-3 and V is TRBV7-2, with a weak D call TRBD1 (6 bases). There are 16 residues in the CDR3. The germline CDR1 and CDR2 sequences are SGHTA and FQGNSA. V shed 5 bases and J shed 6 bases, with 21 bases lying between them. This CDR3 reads CASSPGQSVRFDTQYF. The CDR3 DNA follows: TGTGCCAGCAGCCCAGGACAGTCAGTAAGGTTCGATACGCAGTATTTT.

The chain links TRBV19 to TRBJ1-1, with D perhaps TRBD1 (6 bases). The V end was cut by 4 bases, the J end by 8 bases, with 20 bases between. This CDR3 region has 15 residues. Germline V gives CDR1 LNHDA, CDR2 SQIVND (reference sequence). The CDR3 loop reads CASSTRTDHHPEAFF. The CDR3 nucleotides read TGTGCCAGTAGTACCAGGACAGATCATCACCCCGAAGCTTTCTTT.

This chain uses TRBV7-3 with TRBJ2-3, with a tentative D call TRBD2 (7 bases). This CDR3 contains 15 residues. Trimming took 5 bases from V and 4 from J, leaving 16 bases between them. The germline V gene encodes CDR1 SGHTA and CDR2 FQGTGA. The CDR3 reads CASSRGGELADTQYF. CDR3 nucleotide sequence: TGTGCCAGCAGCCGAGGGGGGGAGCTTGCAGATACGCAGTATTTT.

CDR3: CSVEDQLERGGNEQFF. CDR3 nucleotide sequence: TGCAGCGTTGAAGATCAGTTAGAGCGGGGCGGGAATGAGCAGTTCTTC. The chain combines TRBV29-1 with TRBJ2-1; the match to TRBD2 covers 7 bases. Germline V lookup: CDR1 SQVTM, CDR2 ANQGSEA. Trimming at V came to 0 bases and at J to 7 bases, leaving 12 bases not matched to a gene. CDR3 length: 16 residues.

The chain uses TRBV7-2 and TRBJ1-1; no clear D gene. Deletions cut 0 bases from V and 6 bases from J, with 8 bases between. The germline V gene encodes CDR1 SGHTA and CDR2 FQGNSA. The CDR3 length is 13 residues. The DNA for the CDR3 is TGTGCCAGCAGCTTAGCGAAGACCCCTGAAGCTTTCTTT. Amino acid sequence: CASSLAKTPEAFF.

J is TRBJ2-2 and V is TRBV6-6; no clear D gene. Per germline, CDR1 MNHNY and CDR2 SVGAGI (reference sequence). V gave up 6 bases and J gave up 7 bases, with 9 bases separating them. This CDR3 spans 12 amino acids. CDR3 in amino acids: CASSPLGGELFF. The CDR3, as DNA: TGTGCCAGCAGCCCCTTGGGCGGGGAGCTGTTTTTT.

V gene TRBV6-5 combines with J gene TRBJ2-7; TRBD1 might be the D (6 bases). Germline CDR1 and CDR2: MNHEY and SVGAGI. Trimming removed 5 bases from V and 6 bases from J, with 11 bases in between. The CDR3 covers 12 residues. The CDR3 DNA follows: TGTGCCAGCAGTACTACAGGGTCCGAGCAGTACTTC. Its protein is CASSTTGSEQYF.

The CDR3 loop is CASSFEVAAEAFF. CDR3 DNA sequence: TGCGCCAGCAGCTTTGAAGTGGCCGCTGAAGCTTTCTTT. The chain couples TRBV4-3 to TRBJ1-1; no clear D gene. This CDR3 contains 13 residues. Trimming pared 5 bases from V and 6 bases from J, leaving 13 bases between. Germline V gives CDR1 LGHNA, CDR2 YSLEER.